This T cell receptor (beta chain) comes out of a study of T cells in Graves' hyperthyroidism and ophthalmopathy. Amplification yielded TCR beta CDR3 regions, with RNA transcripts as the source. With the HTBI primer set, the TCR CDR3 went through a first round of RT-PCR. TCRdb passed the multiplex PCR reads through MiXCR, listing each CDR3 protein once. The sample carries over 700,000 distinct CDR3 sequences, 30% to 40% recorded once. V gave up 5 bases and J gave up 8 bases, with 12 bases separating them. Germline CDR1 MDHEN, CDR2 SYDVKM. This CDR3 contains 12 residues. This clonotype was counted at least ten times. These patients, aged 18 to 65, had recently diagnosed hyperthyroidism lasting under 2 months. Uncontrolled infection, other autoimmune disease, pregnancy or lactation led to exclusion. Diagnostic assessment was based on clinical symptoms, serum thyroxine and TRAb, thyroid ultrasound and orbital computed tomography.

The specimen sequenced was blood. The chain uses TRBV28 and TRBJ1-1, with D hard to call. The TCR originated in a woman in her thirties or forties with Graves' hyperthyroidism. CDR3 DNA: TGTGCCAGCAGTGCCGTCATTGTGGAAGCTTTCTTT. It is translated as CASSAVIVEAFF.